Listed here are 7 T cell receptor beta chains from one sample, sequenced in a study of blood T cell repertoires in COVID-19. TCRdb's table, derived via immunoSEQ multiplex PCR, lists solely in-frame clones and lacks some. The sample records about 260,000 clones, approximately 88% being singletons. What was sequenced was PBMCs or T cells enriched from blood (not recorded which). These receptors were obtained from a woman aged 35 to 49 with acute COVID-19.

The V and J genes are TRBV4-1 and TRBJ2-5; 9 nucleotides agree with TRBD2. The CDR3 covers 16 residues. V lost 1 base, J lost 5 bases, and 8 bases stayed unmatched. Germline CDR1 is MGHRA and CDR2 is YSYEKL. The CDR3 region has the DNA TGCGCCAGCAGCCAAGTACCAGCGGGAGGTGGGGAGACCCAGTACTTC. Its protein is CASSQVPAGGGETQYF.

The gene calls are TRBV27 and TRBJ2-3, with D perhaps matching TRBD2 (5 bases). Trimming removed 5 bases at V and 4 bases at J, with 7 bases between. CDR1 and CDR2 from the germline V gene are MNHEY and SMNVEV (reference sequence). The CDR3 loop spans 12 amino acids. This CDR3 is CASSADSDTQYF. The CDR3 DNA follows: TGTGCCAGCAGTGCGGACTCAGATACGCAGTATTTT.

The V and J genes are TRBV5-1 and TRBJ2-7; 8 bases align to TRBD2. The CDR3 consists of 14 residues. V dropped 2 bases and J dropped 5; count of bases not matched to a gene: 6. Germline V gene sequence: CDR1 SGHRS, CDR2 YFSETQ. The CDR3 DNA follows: TGCGCCAGCAGCTTCGGGAGGGTCAAGGACGAGCAGTACTTC. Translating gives CASSFGRVKDEQYF. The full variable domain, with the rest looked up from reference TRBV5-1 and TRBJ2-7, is KAGVTQTPRYLIKTRGQQVTLSCSPISGHRSVSWYQQTPGQGLQFLFEYFSETQRNKGNFPGRFSGRQFSNSRSEMNVSTLELGDSALYLCASSFGRVKDEQYFGPGTRLTVT.

CDR3: CASSGYTPGDGYTF. DNA for the CDR3: TGTGCCAGCTCAGGGTACACTCCAGGGGATGGCTACACCTTC. The chain uses TRBV18 and TRBJ1-2; tentative D call: TRBD1 (6 bases). Trimming took 5 bases from V and 6 from J, leaving 16 bases between them. From germline, CDR1 is KGHSH and CDR2 LQKENI. The CDR3 has 14 residues.

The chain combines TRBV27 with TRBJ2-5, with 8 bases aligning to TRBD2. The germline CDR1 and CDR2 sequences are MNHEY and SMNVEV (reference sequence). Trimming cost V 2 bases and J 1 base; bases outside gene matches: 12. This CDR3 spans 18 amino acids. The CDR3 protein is CASSLNRLAGLTQETQYF. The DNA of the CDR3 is TGTGCCAGCAGTTTAAATCGGTTAGCGGGATTAACCCAAGAGACCCAGTACTTC.

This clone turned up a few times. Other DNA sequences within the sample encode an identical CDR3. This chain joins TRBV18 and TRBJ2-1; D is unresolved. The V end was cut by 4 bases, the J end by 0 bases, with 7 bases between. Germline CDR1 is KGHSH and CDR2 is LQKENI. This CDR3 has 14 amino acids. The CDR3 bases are TGTGCCAGCTCACGTGATAGCTCCTACAATGAGCAGTTCTTC. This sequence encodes CASSRDSSYNEQFF. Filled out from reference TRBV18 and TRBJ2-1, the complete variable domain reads NAGVMQNPRHLVRRRGQEARLRCSPMKGHSHVYWYRQLPEEGLKFMVYLQKENIIDESGMPKERFSAEFPKEGPSILRIQQVVRGDSAAYFCASSRDSSYNEQFFGPGTRLTVL.

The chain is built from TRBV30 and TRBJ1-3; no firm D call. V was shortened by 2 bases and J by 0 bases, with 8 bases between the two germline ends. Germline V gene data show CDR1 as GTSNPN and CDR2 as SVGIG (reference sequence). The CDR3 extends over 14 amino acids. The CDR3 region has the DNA TGTGCCTGGAGTAGAGAGAGCTCTGGAAACACCATATATTTT. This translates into CAWSRESSGNTIYF.